The subject of this entry is one T cell receptor beta chain. Its antigen is still unknown. The input lacks base qualities; no much larger clone sits a single base away. The sample is drawn from a study of CD8+ T cells in alopecia areata (dated by TCRdb to the late 2010s). In terms of the full investigation: Treated patients were enrolled in an open-label pilot trial of oral tofacitinib, 5 to 10 mg twice daily, for moderate-to-severe alopecia areata. Patients received tofacitinib for 6 to 18 months and were then followed off drug for 6 months to check for delayed response and recurrence. In both human patients and the C3H/HeJ mouse model, the study applied high-throughput TCRbeta sequencing to look at T cell clonal expansion in alopecia areata. Human TCRbeta sequencing covered scalp tissue and sorted CD4+ and CD8+ peripheral blood T cells from patchy and totalis/universalis alopecia areata patients and healthy controls. Biopsies were taken from tofacitinib-treated patients at baseline and at 4 and 24 weeks of treatment, and a later scalp biopsy was taken in several of the tofacitinib-treated patients. Scalp clonality was compared among normal scalp (n=4), patchy alopecia areata scalp (n=8), and alopecia totalis/universalis scalp (n=8). The RNA source kit depended on sample type: the PAXgene miRNA kit for fixed scalp, the miRNeasy kit for PBMCs, and the RNeasy kit for mouse skin. Amplification of TCRbeta CDR3 regions was done by immunoSEQ multiplex PCR using 35 Vbeta forward primers and 13 Jbeta reverse primers. Points the paper makes about the study in general: Shared TCR sequences between patients were less evident than in mice, which may be partly attributable to HLA diversity in the patient population. Unlike mouse skin, which is dominated by gammadelta T cells, normal human skin has resident alphabeta T cells that are also sequenced, and this complicates analysis of the scalp TCR repertoire. Compared with normal scalp, lesional scalp, particularly in alopecia totalis/universalis, had higher clonality and more expanded CD8+ clones, which suggests antigenic drive.

The library was prepared using the immunoSEQ multiplex PCR assay. To provide template for TCR sequencing, every sample had RNA extracted and reverse transcribed into cDNA. First-strand cDNA was synthesized using SuperScript III with a 2:1 mix of oligo-dT and random hexamers. A synthetic immune receptor repertoire was used to assess amplification bias, and residual bias was removed computationally. The study's own analysis went as follows. After raw reads were preprocessed to remove errors, the CDR3 was defined following IMGT conventions as running from the conserved cysteine to phenylalanine. To get clonality, Shannon entropy was normalized by log2 of the number of productive unique TCRs and the result was subtracted from 1. Scalp TCRbeta sequences were cross-referenced with sorted blood CD4 and CD8 repertoires so that the CD4 or CD8 identity of scalp clones could be inferred. Sourced from immuneACCESS, this table was stored by TCRdb with only in-frame sequences that have V and J called. A share of the clones is absent; for the studies checked, an unresolved V gene accounts for under half, and the remainder has no known explanation. V and J calls and clone size come straight from that table; D and trimming were deduced from the DNA. A total of about 200,000 clones appear in this sample, about 53% of them only once. The top ten constitute 0.45% of the sample.

V lost 1 base and J lost 3 bases, and the count of bases not matched to a germline gene is 2. According to the germline V gene, CDR1 reads SGDLS and CDR2 reads YYNGEE. The CDR3 goes from the cysteine to the phenylalanine over 14 residues. Of all the DNA, just the CDR3 is kept, 42 bases in frame from base 1. The intended sense of this specimen's time point label: baseline before oral tofacitinib. Lesional scalp punch biopsies and peripheral blood were collected from alopecia areata patients. PBMCs were separated by density centrifugation and stained for CD3, CD4 and CD8, after which CD4+ and CD8+ T cells were sorted on a FACSAria.

Sequences were derived from CD4+ T cells sorted from blood, sampled at week 0. The chain links TRBV9 with TRBJ1-2; a stretch of 8 junction bases matches TRBD1. This receptor was identified in a human donor with alopecia areata. The DNA sequence follows: TGTGCCAGCAGCGTATCGGGACAGGACTATGGCTACACCTTC. This yields the protein CASSVSGQDYGYTF.